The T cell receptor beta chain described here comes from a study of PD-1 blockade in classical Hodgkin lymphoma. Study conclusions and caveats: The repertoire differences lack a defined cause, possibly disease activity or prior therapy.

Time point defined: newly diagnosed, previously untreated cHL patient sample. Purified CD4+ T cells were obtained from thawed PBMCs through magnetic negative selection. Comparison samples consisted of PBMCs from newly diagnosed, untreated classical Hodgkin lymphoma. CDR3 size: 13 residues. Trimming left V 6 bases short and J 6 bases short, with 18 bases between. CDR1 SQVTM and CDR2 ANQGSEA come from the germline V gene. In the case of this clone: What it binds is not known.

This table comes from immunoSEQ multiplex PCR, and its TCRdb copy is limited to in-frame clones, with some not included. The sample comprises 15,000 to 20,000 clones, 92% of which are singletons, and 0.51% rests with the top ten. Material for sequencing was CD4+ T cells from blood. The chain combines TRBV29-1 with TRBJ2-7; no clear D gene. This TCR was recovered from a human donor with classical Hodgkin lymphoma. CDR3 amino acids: CSVGRPSSGEQYF. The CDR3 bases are TGCAGCGTAGGGCGCCCGAGCTCTGGCGAGCAGTACTTC.